This TCR beta chain stems from a study of blood T cell repertoires in COVID-19. V was cut by 0 bases and J by 5 bases, with 9 bases left in between. This CDR3 has 14 residues. Germline V lookup: CDR1 SGHRS, CDR2 YFSETQ. Libraries were prepared by immunoSEQ multiplex PCR; TCRdb keeps only in-frame clonotypes and omits some of them. The profile shows approximately 150,000 clones, over 80% of them singletons. This receptor was taken from a woman in her sixties or seventies who had recovered from COVID-19. The specimen was peripheral blood. The chain combines TRBV5-1 with TRBJ1-5; D is perhaps TRBD1 (5 bases). As DNA, the CDR3 is TGCGCCAGCAGCTTGGTCGGGGGTCATCAGCCCCAGCATTTT. It is translated as CASSLVGGHQPQHF.